These 24 T cell receptor beta chains originate from one sample sequenced in a study of PD-L1 blockade in urothelial cancer. The assay was immunoSEQ multiplex PCR, and TCRdb's table has in-frame clones only and misses some. The table has around 40,000 clones, about 89% seen once. Time point of the sample: pretreatment peripheral blood. The source material was PBMCs, sampled around atezolizumab (anti-PD-L1) treatment. These receptor sequences come from a woman aged 55-69 years with urothelial cancer.

This clone was recorded only once. The chain recombines TRBV28 with TRBJ1-3; the D is unclear. Deletions cut 2 bases from V and 0 bases from J, with 5 bases between. The CDR3 totals 14 residues. Germline V lookup: CDR1 MDHEN, CDR2 SYDVKM. CDR3 region: CASSLQVSGNTIYF. The CDR3 nucleotides are TGTGCCAGCAGTTTACAGGTCTCTGGAAACACCATATATTTT.

This chain uses TRBV9 with TRBJ1-1; D call uncertain. Germline V gives CDR1 SGDLS, CDR2 YYNGEE. Between the trimmed V and J ends, which lost 2 bases and 2 bases, there was a span of 7 bases. The CDR3 spans 13 residues. CDR3 amino acids: CASSVNLNTEAFF. The CDR3 DNA reads as TGTGCCAGCAGCGTTAACCTAAACACTGAAGCTTTCTTT.

The chain carries TRBV10-2 and TRBJ1-5; perhaps TRBD1 as D (5 bases). This CDR3 is 16 amino acids long. The germline V and J ends were trimmed by 3 bases and 0 bases, with 12 bases remaining between them. Germline lookup yields CDR1 WSHSY and CDR2 SAAADI. The DNA for the CDR3 is TGCGCCAGCAGTGATTGGGGGGGGTATAGCAATCAGCCCCAGCATTTT. As protein: CASSDWGGYSNQPQHF.

This chain connects TRBV7-2 to TRBJ1-2; a possible D gene is TRBD1 (5 bases). Trimming cost V 5 bases and J 4 bases, with 23 bases left between them. The CDR3 runs to 17 residues. CDR1 and CDR2 from the germline V gene are SGHTA and FQGNSA. The DNA of the CDR3 is TGTGCCAGCAGCCCCGCATCTGTGGCAGGGTACGTCTATGGCTACACCTTC. It is translated as CASSPASVAGYVYGYTF.

This clone is a singleton in its sample. V and J are TRBV6-1 and TRBJ2-2; 7 positions agree with TRBD1. The CDR3 has 15 amino acids. V lost 8 bases and J lost 3; bases outside the gene matches: 9. Germline V gene lookup returns CDR1 MNHNS and CDR2 SASEGT. The CDR3 nucleotides read TGTGCCAGCGAAAAGGGACAGCCAGACACCGGGGAGCTGTTTTTT. This gives the protein CASEKGQPDTGELFF.

CDR3 nucleotide sequence: TGTGCCAGCAGCGCGGGAGGGAACACCGGGGAGCTGTTTTTT. Protein sequence: CASSAGGNTGELFF. The gene calls are TRBV6-5 and TRBJ2-2; the match to TRBD2 covers 8 bases. The CDR3 contains 14 residues. Unmatched junction bases numbered 1, after V lost 6 bases and J lost 1 base. CDR1 and CDR2 (germline): MNHEY, SVGAGI.

This chain joins TRBV6-5 and TRBJ2-2, with 8 positions matching TRBD2. Germline CDR1 MNHEY, CDR2 SVGAGI. This CDR3 comprises 16 residues. V lost 2 bases to trimming and J lost 7 bases; unmatched junction nucleotides: 9. CDR3 sequence: CASSYRSGSGSGELFF. The CDR3 DNA sequence: TGTGCCAGCAGTTACCGCAGCGGGAGTGGAAGCGGGGAGCTGTTTTTT.

V is TRBV7-9 and J is TRBJ2-1, with TRBD2 matching 7 bases. The germline V gene has CDR1 SEHNR and CDR2 FQNEAQ (reference sequence). Germline trimming cut 4 bases from V and 7 bases from J; bases unmatched to any gene: 13. The CDR3 runs to 16 residues. Here the CDR3 reads CASSSPSGAGWNEQFF. The CDR3 DNA reads TGTGCCAGCAGCTCCCCTAGCGGAGCAGGTTGGAATGAGCAGTTCTTC.

The chain employs TRBV2 and TRBJ2-1; the match to TRBD2 covers 7 bases. This CDR3 is 11 amino acids long. V dropped 8 bases and J dropped 10; count of bases not matched to a gene: 5. Per germline, CDR1 SNHLY and CDR2 FYNNEI. The CDR3 bases are TGTGCCAGCGGGAGGGCTGTAGAGCAGTTCTTC. It encodes CASGRAVEQFF.

V gene TRBV11-2 combines with J gene TRBJ2-7; 10 positions match TRBD1. The CDR3 consists of 15 residues. Germline V gene lookup returns CDR1 SGHAT and CDR2 FQNNGV. Losses at the gene ends were 4 bases for V and 9 bases for J; bases not matched to a gene: 12. The CDR3, as DNA: TGTGCCAGCAGCTCCCGGGACAGGGGCTTTTTCGGGCAGTACTTC. It specifies CASSSRDRGFFGQYF.

The gene calls are TRBV18 and TRBJ2-6, with D maybe TRBD2 (5 bases). Germline V gene lookup returns CDR1 KGHSH and CDR2 LQKENI. The CDR3 spans 19 residues. Trimming stripped 2 bases from V and 1 base from J, with 18 bases between. The CDR3 nucleotides are TGTGCCAGCTCACCAAGCCCCCTAGGAACTAGATCTGGGGCCAACGTCCTGACTTTC. Amino acids: CASSPSPLGTRSGANVLTF.

V is TRBV28 and J is TRBJ1-2; no reliable D call. The CDR3 totals 12 residues. With 7 bases removed from V and 2 bases from J, the gap between germline ends came to 8 bases. Germline loops: CDR1 MDHEN, CDR2 SYDVKM. The CDR3 bases are TGTGCCAGCAATAGTCGAAACTATGGCTACACCTTC. Translated, it gives CASNSRNYGYTF.

The genes are TRBV2 and TRBJ2-2; 8 positions match TRBD2. CDR1 and CDR2 (germline): SNHLY, FYNNEI. The CDR3 is 15 amino acids. J was trimmed by 6 bases and V by 9 bases; bases with no gene match: 12. CDR3 DNA sequence: TGTGCCAGTTCCCTCCGGGAGGGCCCTGCCGGGGAGCTGTTTTTT. Its protein product is CASSLREGPAGELFF.

V and J are TRBV19 and TRBJ1-4, with 8 nucleotides matching TRBD1. Germline CDR1 reads LNHDA; CDR2 reads SQIVND (reference sequence). V shed 5 bases, J shed 0 bases, and the junction held 2 bases outside the gene matches. The CDR3 loop spans 15 amino acids. CDR3 in amino acids: CASSATGATNEKLFF. The CDR3 region has the DNA TGTGCCAGTAGTGCGACAGGGGCAACTAATGAAAAACTGTTTTTT.

V is TRBV25-1 and J is TRBJ2-4; 7 bases agree with TRBD2. Germline CDR1 MGHDK, CDR2 SYGVNS. The CDR3 runs to 12 residues. V was clipped by 11 bases and J by 1 base; unmatched bases: 2. In DNA, the CDR3 is TGTGCCGAGCGGGGTGCCAAAAACATTCAGTACTTC. Its translation is CAERGAKNIQYF.

The V gene is TRBV7-9, the J gene TRBJ2-5; TRBD1 aligns across 10 bases. The CDR3 contains 16 residues. Trimming at V came to 4 bases and at J to 3 bases, leaving 8 bases not matched to a gene. In germline, CDR1 is SEHNR, CDR2 FQNEAQ (reference sequence). The CDR3 DNA sequence: TGTGCCAGCAGCTCCTCGGACAGGGGGACGAAAGAGACCCAGTACTTC. Translation: CASSSSDRGTKETQYF.

The J gene is TRBJ2-5, the V gene TRBV5-1, with TRBD2 matching 10 bases. In germline, CDR1 is SGHRS, CDR2 YFSETQ. The trim removed 4 bases at V and 5 bases at J, leaving 23 bases unmatched. The CDR3 is 20 amino acids. CDR3 bases: TGCGCCAGCAGCGTAAGCTTAGCGGGAGGTACGCAAAGGGCGCAGGAGACCCAGTACTTC. It is translated as CASSVSLAGGTQRAQETQYF.

The genes are TRBV9 and TRBJ2-2; 10 positions agree with TRBD2. Trimming cost V 3 bases and J 5 bases; bases outside gene matches: 4. The CDR3 covers 15 residues. Germline values: CDR1 SGDLS, CDR2 YYNGEE. CDR3 sequence reads: CASSASGRVTGELFF. CDR3 in DNA: TGTGCCAGCAGCGCAAGCGGGAGGGTAACCGGGGAGCTGTTTTTT. Using reference TRBV9 and TRBJ2-2 for the parts outside the CDR3, the full variable domain is DSGVTQTPKHLITATGQRVTLRCSPRSGDLSVYWYQQSLDQGLQFLIQYYNGEERAKGNILERFSAQQFPDLHSELNLSSLELGDSALYFCASSASGRVTGELFFGEGSRLTVL.

The chain joins TRBV29-1 to TRBJ2-5, with D possibly TRBD2 on 6 matching bases. V was shortened by 4 bases and J by 4 bases, with 10 bases between the two germline ends. Germline CDR1 is SQVTM and CDR2 is ANQGSEA. The CDR3 is 12 residues long. CDR3 sequence reads: CSVGGTPETQYF. The CDR3, as DNA: TGCAGCGTTGGCGGGACTCCAGAGACCCAGTACTTC.

The chain recombines TRBV30 with TRBJ2-3, with D tentatively TRBD2 (5 bases). Germline V CDR1 and CDR2: GTSNPN, SVGIG (reference sequence). Trimming shortened V by 0 bases and J by 0 bases, and 10 bases separated the two germline ends. The CDR3 loop spans 15 amino acids. The CDR3: CAWSVGGSSTDTQYF. The CDR3 DNA sequence: TGTGCCTGGAGTGTGGGTGGGAGTAGCACAGATACGCAGTATTTT.

This clone showed up just a few times. The chain uses TRBV7-6 and TRBJ2-5, with D possibly TRBD2 on 6 matching bases. Trimming left V 4 bases short and J 7 bases short, with 19 bases between. Per the germline V gene, CDR1 is SGHVS and CDR2 is FNYEAQ. This CDR3 has 15 amino acids. The CDR3 DNA reads TGTGCCAGCAGCTATCCAAGCGCGGGGTTGGGGACCCAGTACTTC. It specifies CASSYPSAGLGTQYF.

V usage is TRBV11-2 and J usage is TRBJ2-1; 8 bases map to TRBD2. The CDR3 is 16 residues long. Trimming took 2 bases from V and 4 from J; bases not matched to a gene: 7. Germline assignment: CDR1 SGHAT and CDR2 FQNNGV. The CDR3 bases are TGTGCCAGCAGCTTATTGCGGGAGGAAGGTTACAATGAGCAGTTCTTC. As protein: CASSLLREEGYNEQFF.

The chain joins TRBV7-9 to TRBJ2-1; D is possibly TRBD2 (6 bases). The V gene's germline CDR1 is SEHNR and CDR2 FQNEAQ (reference sequence). The V end lost 8 bases, the J end lost 6 bases, and 20 bases lay between the germline ends. The CDR3 length is 15 residues. The CDR3 DNA is TGTGCCAGCGGCTCGCGGGACCGGTACGGCAATGAGCAGTTCTTC. Its protein is CASGSRDRYGNEQFF.

The V and J genes are TRBV27 and TRBJ2-5, with D tentatively TRBD2 (5 bases). V lost 4 bases to trimming and J lost 1 base, with 22 bases between them. This CDR3 has 18 residues. Germline CDR1 MNHEY, CDR2 SMNVEV (reference sequence). The CDR3 sequence is CASSSRFLTRAFQETQYF. In DNA form, the CDR3 reads TGTGCCAGCAGTTCCCGCTTTCTTACTAGGGCCTTCCAAGAGACCCAGTACTTC.